These 20 T cell receptor beta chains were sequenced from one sample in a study of blood T cell repertoires in COVID-19. The data were produced by immunoSEQ multiplex PCR, yet TCRdb's version contains in-frame clones alone and is incomplete. This sample carries 130,000 or so clones, roughly 84% of them seen once, and the ten largest clones take more than 1.2%. Material for sequencing was peripheral blood. The origin of the receptors is a man aged 55 to 70 with acute or convalescent COVID-19.

The chain joins TRBV5-1 to TRBJ1-4; D unresolved. The CDR3 extends over 15 amino acids. The V gene's germline CDR1 is SGHRS and CDR2 YFSETQ. Trimming left V 1 base short and J 3 bases short, with 10 bases between. CDR3 nucleotide sequence: TGCGCCAGCAGCTTGTTCGGGGAGGCTAATGAAAAACTGTTTTTT. It yields the protein CASSLFGEANEKLFF.

CDR3 DNA sequence: TGTGCCAGCAGCTTGTGGAGCTCTGGAAACACCATATATTTT. Translated, it gives CASSLWSSGNTIYF. The V and J genes are TRBV5-6 and TRBJ1-3; D ambiguous. CDR1 SGHDT and CDR2 YYEEEE come from the germline V gene. V was pared by 1 base and J by 0 bases, with 5 bases between. The CDR3 is made up of 14 amino acids.

The chain has TRBV13 and TRBJ2-3; 9 nucleotides line up with TRBD2. V trimming: 5 bases; J trimming: 2 bases; junction bases outside the gene matches: 5. The germline gives CDR1 PRHDT, CDR2 FYEKMQ (reference sequence). CDR3 size: 15 residues. Here the CDR3 DNA reads TGTGCCAGCAGCCCGACTAGCGGTTTCACAGATACGCAGTATTTT. Protein: CASSPTSGFTDTQYF. Supplemented by reference TRBV13 and TRBJ2-3, the full variable domain reads AAGVIQSPRHLIKEKRETATLKCYPIPRHDTVYWYQQGPGQDPQFLISFYEKMQSDKGSIPDRFSAQQFSDYHSELNMSSLELGDSALYFCASSPTSGFTDTQYFGPGTRLTVL.

With respect to this clone: The junction departs from the called germline gene at one end, perhaps through a read error. The chain uses TRBV20-1 and TRBJ2-1; D remains unclear. The CDR3 is 11 residues long. Per the germline V gene, CDR1 is DFQATT and CDR2 is SNEGSKA (reference sequence). This CDR3 reads CSARDYNERFF. CDR3 sequence (DNA): TGCAGTGCTAGAGACTACAATGAGCGGTTCTTC.

This clone is a singleton in its sample. The chain combines TRBV7-2 with TRBJ2-2; 7 nucleotides agree with TRBD2. This CDR3 region has 18 residues. The germline gives CDR1 SGHTA, CDR2 FQGNSA. J was trimmed by 0 bases and V by 5 bases; bases with no gene match: 12. The CDR3 DNA reads as TGTGCCAGCAGCCCCGCTCGTGGGGGGGTTTCGAACACCGGGGAGCTGTTTTTT. It specifies CASSPARGGVSNTGELFF.

This clone was counted once. The chain couples TRBV18 to TRBJ2-7; no clear D gene. CDR1 and CDR2 (germline): KGHSH, LQKENI. The CDR3 consists of 12 residues. Trimming cost V 3 bases and J 6 bases, with 9 bases left between them. CDR3 nucleotides: TGTGCCAGCTCACCGAAAGGCGGCGAGCAGTACTTC. Translation gives CASSPKGGEQYF.

The CDR3 spells CASRPSGEWQETQYF. CDR3 bases: TGTGCCAGCAGGCCTAGCGGAGAGTGGCAAGAGACCCAGTACTTC. The chain joins TRBV6-1 to TRBJ2-5, with 7 bases aligning to TRBD2. Germline V gene sequence: CDR1 MNHNS, CDR2 SASEGT. V was clipped by 6 bases and J by 2 bases; unmatched bases: 9. This CDR3 contains 15 residues.

The rearrangement joins TRBV25-1 to TRBJ2-2, with TRBD2 identical over 7 bases. Germline assignment: CDR1 MGHDK and CDR2 SYGVNS. The V and J ends lost 7 bases and 5 bases, in that order; junction bases with no gene match: 10. CDR3 length: 15 amino acids. This chain's CDR3 is CASKGVLGGTGELFF. CDR3 DNA sequence: TGTGCCAGCAAAGGAGTGTTGGGGGGGACCGGGGAGCTGTTTTTT.

J is TRBJ1-4 and V is TRBV30; 9 nucleotides align to TRBD1. The CDR3 length is 14 residues. V lost 5 bases and J lost 7; bases outside the gene matches: 8. Germline CDR1 reads GTSNPN; CDR2 reads SVGIG (reference sequence). CDR3 coding DNA: TGTGCCTGGCGTGCTAGGGGACAGGGTGAAAAACTGTTTTTT. Translating gives CAWRARGQGEKLFF.

The V gene is TRBV11-2, the J gene TRBJ2-5, with 8 nucleotides matching TRBD1. Germline V gene data show CDR1 as SGHAT and CDR2 as FQNNGV. The CDR3 has 17 amino acids. With 3 bases clipped from V and 5 bases from J, the junction kept 14 bases outside the gene matches. As DNA, the CDR3 is TGTGCCAGCAGCTTCCCGGGACAGGCTTCGCTCACTGAGACCCAGTACTTC. It is translated as CASSFPGQASLTETQYF.

The chain couples TRBV29-1 to TRBJ2-5, with 9 bases fitting TRBD1. Per the germline V gene, CDR1 is SQVTM and CDR2 is ANQGSEA. The CDR3 is made up of 13 amino acids. With 7 bases clipped from V and 2 bases from J, the junction kept 5 bases outside the gene matches. The chain's CDR3 is CSARQGGQETQYF. The CDR3 DNA reads TGCAGCGCTAGACAGGGGGGGCAAGAGACCCAGTACTTC.

The chain has TRBV19 and TRBJ2-2, with TRBD1 identical over 10 bases. The CDR3 sequence is 16 residues long. V trimming: 6 bases; J trimming: 2 bases; junction bases outside the gene matches: 6. Germline V gene sequence: CDR1 LNHDA, CDR2 SQIVND (reference sequence). The CDR3 here is CASRDGTGANTGELFF. CDR3 nucleotide sequence: TGTGCCAGTAGGGATGGGACAGGGGCTAACACCGGGGAGCTGTTTTTT.

V usage is TRBV6-5 and J usage is TRBJ2-7, with TRBD2 as a possible D gene (5 bases). Germline CDR1 is MNHEY and CDR2 is SVGAGI. The CDR3 covers 16 residues. Trimming stripped 2 bases from V and 6 bases from J, with 20 bases between. The CDR3 DNA reads TGTGCCAGCAGTTACACCCCCCCCACGGGAACGAGCGAGCAGTACTTC. This gives the protein CASSYTPPTGTSEQYF.

This chain connects TRBV24-1 to TRBJ2-5; 9 nucleotides agree with TRBD1. This CDR3 comprises 13 residues. CDR1 is KGHDR, CDR2 SFDVKD, per germline. V shed 6 bases and J 5 bases; nucleotides not matched to a gene: 3. The CDR3 coding sequence is TGTGCCACCAGTTGGGACAGGGATGAGACCCAGTACTTC. Translated: CATSWDRDETQYF.

This chain uses TRBV5-8 with TRBJ1-4; D is ambiguous. The CDR3 sequence is 13 residues long. From germline, CDR1 is SGHTS and CDR2 YDEGEE. Trimming stripped 5 bases from V and 8 bases from J, with 13 bases between. Here the CDR3 reads CASRSGGREKLFF. The CDR3 region has the DNA TGTGCCAGCAGAAGCGGTGGAAGAGAAAAACTGTTTTTT.

This chain links TRBV27 with TRBJ2-1, with TRBD2 as a possible D gene (7 bases). V was trimmed by 2 bases and J by 6 bases, leaving 8 bases between them. Germline V gives CDR1 MNHEY, CDR2 SMNVEV (reference sequence). The CDR3 has 13 amino acids. The CDR3 sequence: CASSLGGANEQFF. As DNA, the CDR3 is TGTGCCAGCAGTTTAGGGGGGGCCAATGAGCAGTTCTTC.

The chain couples TRBV5-4 to TRBJ1-2; 7 bases are shared with TRBD1. The ends lost 5 bases at V and 9 bases at J; junction bases unmatched: 10. CDR3 length: 13 amino acids. CDR1 is SGHNT, CDR2 YYREEE, per germline (reference sequence). The CDR3 DNA is TGTGCCAGCAGGATCCGGGACAGAGGGAGCTACACCTTC. Protein: CASRIRDRGSYTF.

The V call is TRBV11-2, the J call TRBJ2-6; 11 nucleotides agree with TRBD1. The CDR3 runs 19 residues. CDR1 is SGHAT and CDR2 is FQNNGV in the germline V gene. V shed 3 bases, J shed 6 bases, and the junction held 13 bases outside the gene matches. The CDR3 nucleotides read TGTGCCAGCAGCTTTCCCAGGACAGGGGGCACGTTGGAGGCCAACGTCCTGACTTTC. Translation: CASSFPRTGGTLEANVLTF. The entire variable domain, with the rest obtained from reference TRBV11-2 and TRBJ2-6, is as follows: EAGVAQSPRYKIIEKRQSVAFWCNPISGHATLYWYQQILGQGPKLLIQFQNNGVVDDSQLPKDRFSAERLKGVDSTLKIQPAKLEDSAVYLCASSFPRTGGTLEANVLTFGAGSRLTVL.

The chain has TRBV30 and TRBJ2-3; a weak D match, TRBD1 (6 bases). The germline gives CDR1 GTSNPN, CDR2 SVGIG (reference sequence). There are 14 residues in the CDR3. V lost 2 bases and J 4 bases, leaving 13 bases between the germline ends. The CDR3 protein is CAWSWLAGADTQYF. Here the CDR3 DNA reads TGTGCCTGGAGTTGGTTGGCAGGGGCAGATACGCAGTATTTT.

V is TRBV28 and J is TRBJ1-3, with 9 bases aligning to TRBD1. From germline, CDR1 is MDHEN and CDR2 SYDVKM. The CDR3 contains 15 residues. V lost 8 bases, J lost 4 bases, and 9 bases stayed unmatched. In nucleotides, the CDR3 is TGTGCCAGCCAAACAGGGGGCGCGGGCGGAAACACCATATATTTT. Translation gives CASQTGGAGGNTIYF.